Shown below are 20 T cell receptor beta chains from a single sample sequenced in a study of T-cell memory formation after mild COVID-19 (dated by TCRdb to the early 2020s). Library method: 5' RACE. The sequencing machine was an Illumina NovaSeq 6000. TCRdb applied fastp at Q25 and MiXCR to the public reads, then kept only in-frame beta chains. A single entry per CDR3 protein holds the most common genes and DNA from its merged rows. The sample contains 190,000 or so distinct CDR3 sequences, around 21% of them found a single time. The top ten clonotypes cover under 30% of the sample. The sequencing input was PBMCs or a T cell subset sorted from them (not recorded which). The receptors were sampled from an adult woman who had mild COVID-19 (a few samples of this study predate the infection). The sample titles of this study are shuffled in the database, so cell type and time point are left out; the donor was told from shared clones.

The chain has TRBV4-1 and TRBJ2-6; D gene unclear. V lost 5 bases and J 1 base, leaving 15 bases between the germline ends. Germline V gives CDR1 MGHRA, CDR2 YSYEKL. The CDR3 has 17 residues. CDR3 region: CASSGPDGPSGANVLTF. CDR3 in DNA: TGCGCCAGCAGCGGGCCGGACGGCCCTTCTGGGGCCAACGTCCTGACTTTC.

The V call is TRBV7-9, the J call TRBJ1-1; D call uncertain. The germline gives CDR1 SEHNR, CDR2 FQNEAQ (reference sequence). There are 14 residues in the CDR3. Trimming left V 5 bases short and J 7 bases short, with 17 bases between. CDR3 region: CASSLVLMVSEAFF. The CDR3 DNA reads TGTGCCAGCAGCCTCGTTTTAATGGTCAGTGAAGCTTTCTTT.

The CDR3 reads CASSLVQGGPYNEQFF. DNA for the CDR3: TGTGCCAGCAGCTTAGTACAGGGGGGCCCCTACAATGAGCAGTTCTTC. The chain uses TRBV7-9 and TRBJ2-1; 8 bases map to TRBD1. J was trimmed by 2 bases and V by 1 base; bases with no gene match: 4. CDR3 length: 16 amino acids. Germline CDR1 is SEHNR and CDR2 is FQNEAQ (reference sequence).

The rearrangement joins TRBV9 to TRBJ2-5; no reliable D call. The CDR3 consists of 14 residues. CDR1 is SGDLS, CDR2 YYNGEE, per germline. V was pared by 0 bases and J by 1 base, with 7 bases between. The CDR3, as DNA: TGTGCCAGCAGCGTAGCCTCTGCCCAAGAGACCCAGTACTTC. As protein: CASSVASAQETQYF.

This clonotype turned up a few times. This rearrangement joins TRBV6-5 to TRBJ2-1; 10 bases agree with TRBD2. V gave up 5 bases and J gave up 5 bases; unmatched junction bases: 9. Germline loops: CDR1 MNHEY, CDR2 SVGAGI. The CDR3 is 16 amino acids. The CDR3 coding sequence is TGTGCCAGCAGTCCTCTAGCGGGAGAGAGGGACAATGAGCAGTTCTTC. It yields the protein CASSPLAGERDNEQFF.

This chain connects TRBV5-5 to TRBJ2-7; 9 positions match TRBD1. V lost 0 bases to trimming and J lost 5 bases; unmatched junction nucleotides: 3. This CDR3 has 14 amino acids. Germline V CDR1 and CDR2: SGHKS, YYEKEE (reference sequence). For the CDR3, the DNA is TGTGCCAGCAGCTTGGGGACAGGGGCGAACGAGCAGTACTTC. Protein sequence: CASSLGTGANEQYF.

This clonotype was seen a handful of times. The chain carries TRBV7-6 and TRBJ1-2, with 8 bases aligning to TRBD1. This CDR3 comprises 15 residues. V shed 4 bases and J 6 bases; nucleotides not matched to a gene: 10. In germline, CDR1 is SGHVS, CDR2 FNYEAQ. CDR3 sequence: CASSSGQGLFHGYTF. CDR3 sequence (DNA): TGTGCCAGCAGCTCAGGACAGGGCTTATTCCATGGCTACACCTTC.

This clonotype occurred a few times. The CDR3 spells CATVDAGRGSEETQYF. In nucleotides, the CDR3 is TGTGCCACCGTTGACGCTGGACGAGGCAGTGAAGAGACCCAGTACTTC. The chain joins TRBV24-1 to TRBJ2-5; D gene ambiguous. V dropped 9 bases and J dropped 3 bases, with 22 bases sitting between them. This CDR3 region has 16 residues. Germline assignment: CDR1 KGHDR and CDR2 SFDVKD.

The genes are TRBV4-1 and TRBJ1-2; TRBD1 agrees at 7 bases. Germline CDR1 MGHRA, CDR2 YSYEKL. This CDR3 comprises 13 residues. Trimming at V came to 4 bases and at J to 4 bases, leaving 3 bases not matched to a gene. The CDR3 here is CASSLNRGYGYTF. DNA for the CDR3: TGCGCCAGCAGCCTAAACAGGGGCTATGGCTACACCTTC.

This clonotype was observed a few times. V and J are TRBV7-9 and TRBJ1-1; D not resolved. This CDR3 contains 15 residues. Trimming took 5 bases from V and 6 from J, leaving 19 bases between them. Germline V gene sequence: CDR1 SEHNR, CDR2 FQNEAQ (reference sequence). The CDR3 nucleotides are TGTGCCAGCAGCCGCTCGGGGAGAGGGATCCCTGAAGCTTTCTTT. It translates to CASSRSGRGIPEAFF.

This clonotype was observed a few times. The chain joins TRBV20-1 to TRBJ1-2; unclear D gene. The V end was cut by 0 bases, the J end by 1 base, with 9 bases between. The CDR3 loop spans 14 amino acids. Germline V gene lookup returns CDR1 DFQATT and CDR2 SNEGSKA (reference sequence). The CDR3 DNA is TGCAGTGCTAGAGATCGTAGACGTAACTATGGCTACACCTTC. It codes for CSARDRRRNYGYTF.

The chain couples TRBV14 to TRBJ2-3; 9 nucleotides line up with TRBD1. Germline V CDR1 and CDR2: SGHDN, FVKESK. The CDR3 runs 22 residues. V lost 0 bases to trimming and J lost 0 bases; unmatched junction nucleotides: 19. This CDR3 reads CASSQEWDRVTSTWASTDTQYF. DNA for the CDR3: TGTGCCAGCAGCCAAGAGTGGGACAGGGTCACCAGTACCTGGGCTAGCACAGATACGCAGTATTTT.

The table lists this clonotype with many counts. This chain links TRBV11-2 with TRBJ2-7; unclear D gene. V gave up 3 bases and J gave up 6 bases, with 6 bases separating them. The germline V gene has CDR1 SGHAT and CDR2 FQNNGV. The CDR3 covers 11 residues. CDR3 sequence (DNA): TGTGCCAGCAGCTTTTCTAGCGAGCAGTACTTC. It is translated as CASSFSSEQYF.

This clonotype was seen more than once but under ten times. DNA of the CDR3: TGTGCCACCAGTTCAGGGGGTGGCACAGATACGCAGTATTTT. Translation gives CATSSGGGTDTQYF. This chain connects TRBV24-1 to TRBJ2-3, with TRBD1 identical over 7 bases. The germline gives CDR1 KGHDR, CDR2 SFDVKD. The CDR3 sequence is 14 residues long. V lost 6 bases and J lost 1; bases outside the gene matches: 3.

The CDR3 DNA reads as TGTGCCAGCAGAACCGCCGGGACAGAGTACTTC. Residues: CASRTAGTEYF. The gene calls are TRBV12-3 or TRBV12-4 and TRBJ2-7; 7 bases align to TRBD1. The J segment lost 11 bases and the V segment lost 6 bases, leaving 7 bases of the junction unmatched. This CDR3 is built from 11 residues.

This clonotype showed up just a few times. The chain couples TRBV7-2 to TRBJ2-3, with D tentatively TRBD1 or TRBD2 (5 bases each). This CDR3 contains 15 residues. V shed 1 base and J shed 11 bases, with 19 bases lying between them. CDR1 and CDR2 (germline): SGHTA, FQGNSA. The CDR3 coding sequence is TGTGCCAGCAGCTTAGTGGGGACGCCCGCCGACATGCAGTATTTT. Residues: CASSLVGTPADMQYF. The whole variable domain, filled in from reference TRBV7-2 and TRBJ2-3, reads GAGVSQSPSNKVTEKGKDVELRCDPISGHTALYWYRQSLGQGLEFLIYFQGNSAPDKSGLPSDRFSAERTGGSVSTLTIQRTQQEDSAVYLCASSLVGTPADMQYFGPGTRLTVL.

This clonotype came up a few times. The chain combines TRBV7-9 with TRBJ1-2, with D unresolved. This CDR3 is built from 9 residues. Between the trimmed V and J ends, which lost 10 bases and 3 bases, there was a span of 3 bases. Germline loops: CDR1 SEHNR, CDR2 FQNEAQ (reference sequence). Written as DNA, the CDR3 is TGTGCCACCGACTATGGCTACACCTTC. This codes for CATDYGYTF.

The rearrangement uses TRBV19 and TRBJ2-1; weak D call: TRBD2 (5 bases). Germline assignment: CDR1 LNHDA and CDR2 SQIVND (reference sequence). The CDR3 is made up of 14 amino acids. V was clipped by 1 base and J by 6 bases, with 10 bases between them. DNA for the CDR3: TGTGCCAGTAGTATAGTTCTAGAGGGCAATGAGCAGTTCTTC. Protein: CASSIVLEGNEQFF. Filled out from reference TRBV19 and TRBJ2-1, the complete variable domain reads DGGITQSPKYLFRKEGQNVTLSCEQNLNHDAMYWYRQDPGQGLRLIYYSQIVNDFQKGDIAEGYSVSREKKESFPLTVTSAQKNPTAFYLCASSIVLEGNEQFFGPGTRLTVL.

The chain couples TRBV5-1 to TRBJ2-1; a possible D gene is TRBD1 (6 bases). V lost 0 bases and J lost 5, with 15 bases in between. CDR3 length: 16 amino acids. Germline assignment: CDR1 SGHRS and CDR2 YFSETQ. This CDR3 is CASSLATRTVDNEQFF. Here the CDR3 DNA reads TGCGCCAGCAGCTTGGCCACCCGGACAGTTGACAATGAGCAGTTCTTC.

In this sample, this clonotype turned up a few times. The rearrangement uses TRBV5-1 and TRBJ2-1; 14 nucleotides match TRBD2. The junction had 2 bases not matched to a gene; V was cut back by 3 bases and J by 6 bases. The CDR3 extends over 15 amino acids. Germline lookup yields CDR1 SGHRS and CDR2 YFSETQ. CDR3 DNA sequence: TGCGCCAGCAGCTCCGGGACTAGCGGGAGCAATGAGCAGTTCTTC. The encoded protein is CASSSGTSGSNEQFF.